Following are 16 T cell receptor beta chains from one sample sequenced in a study of beta chain features in type 1 diabetes. TCRB transcripts that were expressed got sequenced, as all of the isolated RNA had been reverse transcribed. Data came from immunoSEQ multiplex PCR; TCRdb stores just in-frame clones and leaves some out. The data show roughly 150,000 clones, about 9.3% seen once. These receptors have no known antigen. Findings and limits, study-wide: Shortening that was moderate but significant affected the TCRB CDR3s of Type 1 diabetes patients in all four CD4+ subsets.

Sequencing was done on a sample of central memory CD4+ T cells from blood. The receptors were gathered from a young man with type 1 diabetes.

This clone showed up just a few times. The chain carries TRBV4-1 and TRBJ2-7; tentative D call: TRBD1 (5 bases). CDR3 length: 13 residues. Germline V gene lookup returns CDR1 MGHRA and CDR2 YSYEKL. V was pared by 1 base and J by 5 bases, with 9 bases between. The CDR3 is CASSQGFRDEQYF. Here the CDR3 DNA reads TGCGCCAGCAGCCAAGGCTTCAGGGACGAGCAGTACTTC.

The rearrangement uses TRBV7-8 and TRBJ1-1; D is uncertain. Trimming shortened V by 5 bases and J by 0 bases, and 7 bases separated the two germline ends. CDR1 is SGHVS and CDR2 is FQNEAQ in the germline V gene. The CDR3 is 13 residues long. The CDR3 here is CASSRALNTEAFF. DNA for the CDR3: TGTGCCAGCAGCCGAGCCCTGAACACTGAAGCTTTCTTT.

This chain uses TRBV30 with TRBJ2-7; 9 bases are shared with TRBD2. Germline loops: CDR1 GTSNPN, CDR2 SVGIG (reference sequence). The CDR3 consists of 14 residues. J gave up 7 bases and V 2 bases, and 9 bases lay outside the gene matches. The DNA for the CDR3 is TGTGCCTGGAGTCCCCGTAGCCTAGCGGGAGAGCAGTACTTC. Translation: CAWSPRSLAGEQYF.

This clone has only a few counts. The chain links TRBV27 to TRBJ2-2; D is undetermined. Trimming took 2 bases from V and 2 from J, leaving 9 bases between them. In germline, CDR1 is MNHEY, CDR2 SMNVEV (reference sequence). There are 15 residues in the CDR3. Here the CDR3 reads CASSLQAANTGELFF. The CDR3, as DNA: TGTGCCAGCAGTTTACAGGCCGCCAACACCGGGGAGCTGTTTTTT.

This chain uses TRBV15 with TRBJ2-1, with 9 bases lining up with TRBD2. This CDR3 contains 16 residues. Germline-derived CDR1 and CDR2 are LNHNV and YYDKDF (reference sequence). With V trimmed by 2 bases and J by 5 bases, 7 bases remained unmatched. The CDR3 spells CATSRFPSGNDNEQFF. The CDR3 DNA sequence: TGTGCCACCAGCAGATTCCCTAGCGGGAACGACAATGAGCAGTTCTTC.

This clone has more than one count but fewer than ten. The chain links TRBV7-2 to TRBJ2-1; 12 nucleotides agree with TRBD2. Looked up from germline, CDR1 is SGHTA and CDR2 is FQGNSA. V shed 6 bases and J 4 bases; nucleotides not matched to a gene: 10. This CDR3 comprises 17 residues. The CDR3 sequence: CASRMTSGSGMYNEQFF. CDR3 sequence (DNA): TGTGCCAGCAGGATGACTAGCGGGAGTGGAATGTACAATGAGCAGTTCTTC. Supplemented by reference TRBV7-2 and TRBJ2-1, the full variable domain reads GAGVSQSPSNKVTEKGKDVELRCDPISGHTALYWYRQSLGQGLEFLIYFQGNSAPDKSGLPSDRFSAERTGGSVSTLTIQRTQQEDSAVYLCASRMTSGSGMYNEQFFGPGTRLTVL.

This clone has just a few counts. The rearrangement links TRBV7-9 to TRBJ2-7; the D gene is possibly TRBD2 (5 bases). The CDR3 is 18 amino acids. With 4 bases removed from V and 4 bases from J, the gap between germline ends came to 26 bases. The germline gives CDR1 SEHNR, CDR2 FQNEAQ (reference sequence). In DNA form, the CDR3 reads TGTGCCAGCAGCTCATATCGAGGCAGCGGAACCCTGAGGTACGAGCAGTACTTC. This sequence encodes CASSSYRGSGTLRYEQYF.

This sequence joins TRBV28 and TRBJ2-7, with 7 bases identical to TRBD2. This CDR3 contains 17 residues. Germline CDR1 reads MDHEN; CDR2 reads SYDVKM. The J segment lost 4 bases and the V segment lost 6 bases, leaving 18 bases of the junction unmatched. The CDR3 protein is CASRRRDYFLLAYEQYF. CDR3 sequence (DNA): TGTGCCAGCAGGCGCCGGGACTACTTCCTTCTAGCTTACGAGCAGTACTTC.

The chain carries TRBV6-5 and TRBJ2-7, with 8 bases fitting TRBD2. Germline CDR1 is MNHEY and CDR2 is SVGAGI. With 8 bases clipped from V and 2 bases from J, the junction kept 11 bases outside the gene matches. CDR3 length: 15 residues. CDR3 region: CASSRTSGRAYEQYF. CDR3 bases: TGTGCCAGCTCTCGAACTAGCGGACGGGCCTACGAGCAGTACTTC.

This clone turned up a few times. This chain links TRBV4-2 with TRBJ2-1, with TRBD2 matching over 9 bases. Losses at the gene ends were 1 base for V and 5 bases for J; bases not matched to a gene: 6. CDR3 length: 16 residues. Germline CDR1 and CDR2: LGHNA and YNFKEQ. This chain's CDR3 is CASSQAAAGGNNEQFF. CDR3 coding DNA: TGTGCCAGCAGCCAAGCGGCGGCGGGAGGGAACAATGAGCAGTTCTTC.

J is TRBJ1-5 and V is TRBV7-2; the D gene is possibly TRBD1 (5 bases). The CDR3 runs to 13 residues. Trimming took off 5 bases at V and 7 bases at J, with 12 bases between the two ends. Per the germline V gene, CDR1 is SGHTA and CDR2 is FQGNSA. CDR3 sequence reads: CASSTQQGQPQHF. The CDR3 DNA reads TGTGCCAGCAGCACGCAGCAGGGCCAGCCCCAGCATTTT.

The CDR3 DNA reads as TGTGCCAGCAGCGAAGCGGGAGGGGTTGAGCAGTTCTTC. Its protein product is CASSEAGGVEQFF. The rearrangement uses TRBV28 and TRBJ2-1; 10 nucleotides agree with TRBD2. The germline V gene encodes CDR1 MDHEN and CDR2 SYDVKM. V trimming: 6 bases; J trimming: 9 bases; junction bases outside the gene matches: 5. The CDR3 loop spans 13 amino acids.

V usage is TRBV28 and J usage is TRBJ1-5; D remains ambiguous. The germline gives CDR1 MDHEN, CDR2 SYDVKM. Trimming took off 3 bases at V and 7 bases at J, with 4 bases between the two ends. The CDR3 spans 11 residues. Written as DNA, the CDR3 is TGTGCCAGCAGTTTTCGGCAGCCCCAGCATTTT. It is translated as CASSFRQPQHF.

There are a few counts of this clone. The chain uses TRBV10-3 and TRBJ2-1; D is possibly TRBD2 (5 bases). This CDR3 is 17 amino acids long. From germline, CDR1 is ENHRY and CDR2 SYGVKD. V was pared by 0 bases and J by 3 bases, with 15 bases between. The CDR3 spells CAISESIGVGDYNEQFF. CDR3 in DNA: TGTGCCATCAGTGAGTCGATCGGGGTGGGCGACTACAATGAGCAGTTCTTC.

This clone showed up just a few times. The rearrangement uses TRBV7-2 and TRBJ1-4, with 8 bases aligning to TRBD1. This CDR3 comprises 15 residues. With 5 bases clipped from V and 7 bases from J, the junction kept 9 bases outside the gene matches. CDR1 is SGHTA, CDR2 FQGNSA, per germline. The CDR3 nucleotides read TGTGCCAGCAGCCCTCAGGGGGCGAGTAGTGAAAAACTGTTTTTT. Amino acids: CASSPQGASSEKLFF.

This clone was counted a few times. This chain connects TRBV28 to TRBJ1-4; unclear D gene. Germline V gives CDR1 MDHEN, CDR2 SYDVKM. V shed 8 bases and J shed 8 bases, with 12 bases lying between them. The CDR3 is made up of 12 amino acids. CDR3 loop: CASSLREEKLFF. In DNA, the CDR3 is TGTGCCAGCTCACTGAGGGAAGAAAAACTGTTTTTT.